This TCR beta chain was recovered during a study of T cell responses to AZD1222 COVID-19 vaccine. The V gene end was trimmed by 4 bases and the J gene end by 7 bases; junction bases not matched to a gene: 8. This CDR3 is 15 amino acids long. Germline loops: CDR1 SGHNT, CDR2 YYREEE (reference sequence). Sequenced by immunoSEQ multiplex PCR; TCRdb stores in-frame clones only, minus some. Here the sample spans 100,000 to 120,000 clones, roughly 91% being singletons. This specimen consisted of peripheral blood, obtained on day 0 of AZD1222 vaccination. The J gene is TRBJ2-2, the V gene TRBV5-4; the match to TRBD1 covers 9 bases. The TCR originated in an adult in good health. CDR3 loop: CASSAIQGADGELFF. CDR3 bases: TGTGCCAGCAGCGCTATACAGGGGGCGGACGGGGAGCTGTTTTTT.